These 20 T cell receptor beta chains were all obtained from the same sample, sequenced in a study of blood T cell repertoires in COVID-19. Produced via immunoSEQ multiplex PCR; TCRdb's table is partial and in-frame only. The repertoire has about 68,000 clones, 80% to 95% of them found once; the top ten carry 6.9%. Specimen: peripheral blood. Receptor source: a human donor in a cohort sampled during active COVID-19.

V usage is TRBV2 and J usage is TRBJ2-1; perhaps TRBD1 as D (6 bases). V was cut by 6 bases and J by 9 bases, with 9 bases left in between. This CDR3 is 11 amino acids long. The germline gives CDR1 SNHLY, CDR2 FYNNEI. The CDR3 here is CASSPGVEQFF. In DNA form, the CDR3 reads TGTGCCAGCAGCCCAGGGGTTGAGCAGTTCTTC.

The CDR3 sequence is CASSHDRTGTYISTDTQYF. The DNA for the CDR3 is TGTGCCAGCAGCCATGACCGGACCGGGACTTACATTAGCACAGATACGCAGTATTTT. V and J are TRBV27 and TRBJ2-3; the D gene is possibly TRBD2 (6 bases). Trimming shortened V by 6 bases and J by 0 bases, and 25 bases separated the two germline ends. The CDR3 totals 19 residues. Looked up from germline, CDR1 is MNHEY and CDR2 is SMNVEV (reference sequence).

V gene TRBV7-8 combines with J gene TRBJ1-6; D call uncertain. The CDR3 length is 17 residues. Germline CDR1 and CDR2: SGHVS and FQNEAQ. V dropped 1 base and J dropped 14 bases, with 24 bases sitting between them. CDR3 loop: CASSLVMGISEMWALHF. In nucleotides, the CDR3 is TGTGCCAGCAGCTTAGTGATGGGTATTTCGGAGATGTGGGCCCTCCACTTT.

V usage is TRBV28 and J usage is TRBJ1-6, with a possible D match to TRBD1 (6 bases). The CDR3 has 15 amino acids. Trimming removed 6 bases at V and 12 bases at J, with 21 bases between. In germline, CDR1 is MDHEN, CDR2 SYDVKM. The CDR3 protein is CASSSGGASQIPLHF. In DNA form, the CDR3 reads TGTGCCAGCAGCTCCGGGGGGGCGTCCCAAATACCCCTCCACTTT.

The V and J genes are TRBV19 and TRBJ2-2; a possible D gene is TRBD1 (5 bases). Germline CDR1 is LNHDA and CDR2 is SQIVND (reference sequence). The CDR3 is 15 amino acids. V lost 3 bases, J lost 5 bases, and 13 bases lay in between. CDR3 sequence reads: CASSILSGKTGELFF. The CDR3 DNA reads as TGTGCCAGTAGTATTCTCTCAGGGAAAACCGGGGAGCTGTTTTTT.

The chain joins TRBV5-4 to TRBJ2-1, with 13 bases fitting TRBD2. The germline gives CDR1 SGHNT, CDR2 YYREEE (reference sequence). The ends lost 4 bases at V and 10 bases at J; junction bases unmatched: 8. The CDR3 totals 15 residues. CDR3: CASSPGLAGVEEQFF. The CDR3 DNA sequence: TGTGCCAGCAGCCCAGGACTAGCGGGGGTAGAAGAGCAGTTCTTC.

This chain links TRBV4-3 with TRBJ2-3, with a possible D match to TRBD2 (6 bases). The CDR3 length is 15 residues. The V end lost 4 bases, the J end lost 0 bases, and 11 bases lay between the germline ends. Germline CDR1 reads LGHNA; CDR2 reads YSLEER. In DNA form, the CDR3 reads TGCGCCAGCAGCCTAGCGGTGTCTAGCACAGATACGCAGTATTTT. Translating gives CASSLAVSSTDTQYF.

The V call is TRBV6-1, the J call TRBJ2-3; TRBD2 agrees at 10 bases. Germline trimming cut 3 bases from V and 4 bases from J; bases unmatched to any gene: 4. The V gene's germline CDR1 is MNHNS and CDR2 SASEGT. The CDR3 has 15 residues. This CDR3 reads CASSDPGTSADTQYF. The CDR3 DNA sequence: TGTGCCAGCAGTGACCCCGGGACTAGCGCAGATACGCAGTATTTT.

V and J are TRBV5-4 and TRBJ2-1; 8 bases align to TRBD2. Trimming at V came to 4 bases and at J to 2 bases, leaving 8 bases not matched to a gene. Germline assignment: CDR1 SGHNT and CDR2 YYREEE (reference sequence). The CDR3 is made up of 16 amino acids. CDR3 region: CASSQYSGTPYNEQFF. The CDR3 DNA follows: TGTGCCAGCAGCCAGTATAGCGGGACCCCCTACAATGAGCAGTTCTTC.

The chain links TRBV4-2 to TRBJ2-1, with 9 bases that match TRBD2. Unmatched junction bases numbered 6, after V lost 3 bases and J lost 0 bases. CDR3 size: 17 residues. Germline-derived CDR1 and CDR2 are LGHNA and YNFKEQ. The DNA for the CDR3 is TGTGCCAGCAGCCATACCAAGCGGGGGGCCTCCTACAATGAGCAGTTCTTC. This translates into CASSHTKRGASYNEQFF.

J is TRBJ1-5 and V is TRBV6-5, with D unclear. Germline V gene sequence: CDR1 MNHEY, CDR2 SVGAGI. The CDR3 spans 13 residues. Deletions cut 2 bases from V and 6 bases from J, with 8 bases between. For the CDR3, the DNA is TGTGCCAGCAGTTACGAGGTGGGTCAGCCCCAGCATTTT. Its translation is CASSYEVGQPQHF.

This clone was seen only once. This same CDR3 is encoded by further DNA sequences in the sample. CDR3 amino acids: CASSPANEKLFF. The CDR3 DNA follows: TGTGCCAGCAGTCCCGCTAATGAAAAACTGTTTTTT. The rearrangement links TRBV28 to TRBJ1-4, with D hard to call. The CDR3 spans 12 residues. Deletions cut 5 bases from V and 3 bases from J, with 4 bases between. Germline CDR1 reads MDHEN; CDR2 reads SYDVKM.

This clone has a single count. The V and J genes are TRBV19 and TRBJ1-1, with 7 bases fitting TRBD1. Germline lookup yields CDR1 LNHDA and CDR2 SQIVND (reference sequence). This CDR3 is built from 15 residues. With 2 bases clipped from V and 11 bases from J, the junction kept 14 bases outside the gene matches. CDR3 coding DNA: TGTGCCAGTAGTATACTCGCAGGGGGGTTTTCCCCCGCTTTCTTT. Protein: CASSILAGGFSPAFF. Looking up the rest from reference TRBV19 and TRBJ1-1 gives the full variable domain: DGGITQSPKYLFRKEGQNVTLSCEQNLNHDAMYWYRQDPGQGLRLIYYSQIVNDFQKGDIAEGYSVSREKKESFPLTVTSAQKNPTAFYLCASSILAGGFSPAFFGQGTRLTVV.

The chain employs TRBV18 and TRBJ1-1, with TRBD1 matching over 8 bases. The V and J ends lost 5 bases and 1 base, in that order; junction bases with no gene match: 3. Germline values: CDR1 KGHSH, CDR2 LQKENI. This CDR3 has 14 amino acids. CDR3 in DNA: TGTGCCAGCTCAGCAGGACAGGGGAACACTGAAGCTTTCTTT. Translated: CASSAGQGNTEAFF.

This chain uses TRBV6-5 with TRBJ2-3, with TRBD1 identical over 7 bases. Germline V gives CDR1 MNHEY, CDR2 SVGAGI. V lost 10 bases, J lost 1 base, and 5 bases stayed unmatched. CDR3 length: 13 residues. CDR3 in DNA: TGTGCCATCCACGACAGGGGCACAGATACGCAGTATTTT. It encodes CAIHDRGTDTQYF.

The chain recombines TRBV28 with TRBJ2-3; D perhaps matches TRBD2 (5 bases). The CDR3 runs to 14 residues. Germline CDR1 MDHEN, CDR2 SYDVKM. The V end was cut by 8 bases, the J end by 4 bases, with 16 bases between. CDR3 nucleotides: TGTGCCAGCCACCGGACTTATGGGGCAGATACGCAGTATTTT. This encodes CASHRTYGADTQYF.

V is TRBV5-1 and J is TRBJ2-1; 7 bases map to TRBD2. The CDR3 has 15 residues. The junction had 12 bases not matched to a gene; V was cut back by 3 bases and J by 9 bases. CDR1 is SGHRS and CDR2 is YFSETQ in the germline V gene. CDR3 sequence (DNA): TGCGCCAGCAGCTCCCCAGGACTAGGGCCCCCTGAGCAGTTCTTC. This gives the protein CASSSPGLGPPEQFF.

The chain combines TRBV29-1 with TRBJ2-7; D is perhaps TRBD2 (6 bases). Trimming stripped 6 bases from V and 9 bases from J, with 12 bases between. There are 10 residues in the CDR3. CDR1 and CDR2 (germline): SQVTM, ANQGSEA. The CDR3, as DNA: TGCAGCGTCTATCGGGGGATGCAGTACTTC. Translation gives CSVYRGMQYF.

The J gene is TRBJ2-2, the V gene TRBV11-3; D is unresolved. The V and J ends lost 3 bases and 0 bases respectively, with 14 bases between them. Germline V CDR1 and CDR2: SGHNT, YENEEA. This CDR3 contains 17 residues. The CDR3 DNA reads TGTGCCAGCAGCTTCGGCTTGGGCAGGACGAACACCGGGGAGCTGTTTTTT. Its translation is CASSFGLGRTNTGELFF.

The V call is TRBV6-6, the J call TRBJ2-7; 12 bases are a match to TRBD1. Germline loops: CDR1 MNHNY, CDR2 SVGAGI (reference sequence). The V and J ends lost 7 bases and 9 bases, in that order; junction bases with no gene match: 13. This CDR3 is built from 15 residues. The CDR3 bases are TGTGCCAGCACCCTAGGGGGGACAGGGGGCTATAGGCAGTACTTC. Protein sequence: CASTLGGTGGYRQYF.